Listed here are 10 T cell receptor beta chains from one sample, sequenced in a study of shared clonotypes between healthy human individuals. Naive-designated CD8 cells lacked CD45RO, were positively enriched for CCR7, and omitted terminally differentiated effector memory CD45RA+ cells. TCRdb's table, derived via immunoSEQ multiplex PCR, lists solely in-frame clones and lacks some. The table includes approximately 740,000 clones, over 90% detected once. Sequences were obtained from naive CD8+ T cells sorted from blood. The receptor source for this set is a man aged 25-45 years in good health.

The CDR3 region has the DNA TGTGCCATCAGTGACGGGACCCTGACCGAGCAGTACTTC. The encoded protein is CAISDGTLTEQYF. The chain joins TRBV10-3 to TRBJ2-7; D may correspond to TRBD1 or TRBD2 (5 bases each). Per germline, CDR1 ENHRY and CDR2 SYGVKD. The CDR3 spans 13 residues. With 3 bases removed from V and 6 bases from J, the gap between germline ends came to 12 bases.

Ten or more counts support this clone. The chain combines TRBV7-2 with TRBJ2-7, with 9 bases identical to TRBD2. J was trimmed by 3 bases and V by 2 bases; bases with no gene match: 5. Germline CDR1 is SGHTA and CDR2 is FQGNSA. CDR3 length equals 15 residues. The CDR3, as DNA: TGTGCCAGCAGCTTATCCGGGACTAGCCGCTACGAGCAGTACTTC. It codes for CASSLSGTSRYEQYF.

J is TRBJ2-2 and V is TRBV5-6; 9 bases agree with TRBD1. Germline CDR1 SGHDT, CDR2 YYEEEE. V lost 0 bases to trimming and J lost 5 bases; unmatched junction nucleotides: 11. CDR3 size: 18 residues. The CDR3 DNA sequence: TGTGCCAGCAGCTTGGGAGTGTTGGGGACAGGGAGGACCGGGGAGCTGTTTTTT. It specifies CASSLGVLGTGRTGELFF.

The gene calls are TRBV28 and TRBJ2-1; possibly TRBD2 for D (5 bases). V gave up 2 bases and J gave up 7 bases, with 15 bases separating them. The CDR3 extends over 15 amino acids. Germline CDR1 is MDHEN and CDR2 is SYDVKM. Here the CDR3 DNA reads TGTGCCAGCAGTTTAGGGGTACTAGTGGGGAATGAGCAGTTCTTC. Its translation: CASSLGVLVGNEQFF.

The chain recombines TRBV15 with TRBJ2-1; D is uncertain. The CDR3 runs to 11 residues. Germline assignment: CDR1 LNHNV and CDR2 YYDKDF (reference sequence). The V and J ends lost 1 base and 9 bases respectively, with 4 bases between them. The CDR3 is CATSRGGEQFF. CDR3 coding DNA: TGTGCCACCAGCAGAGGGGGTGAGCAGTTCTTC. Variable domain in full (rest from reference TRBV15 and TRBJ2-1): DAMVIQNPRYQVTQFGKPVTLSCSQTLNHNVMYWYQQKSSQAPKLLFHYYDKDFNNEADTPDNFQSRRPNTSFCFLDIRSPGLGDTAMYLCATSRGGEQFFGPGTRLTVL.

This chain uses TRBV6-5 with TRBJ2-7; tentatively, D is TRBD2 (5 bases). The ends were cut back, 5 bases at V and 4 bases at J, with 9 bases in the middle. Germline lookup yields CDR1 MNHEY and CDR2 SVGAGI. The CDR3 totals 12 residues. CDR3 residues: CASSKGGYEQYF. The CDR3 DNA reads as TGTGCCAGCAGTAAAGGAGGATACGAGCAGTACTTC.

The chain is built from TRBV12-2 and TRBJ1-2. TRBV12-2 is listed as a pseudogene. The CDR3 runs to 20 residues. The CDR3: CASRLSEAVGGGFGNYGYTF. The CDR3 DNA is TGTGCAAGTCGCTTGTCCGAAGCCGTCGGAGGTGGCTTCGGGAACTATGGCTACACCTTC.

The chain carries TRBV13 and TRBJ2-7; 9 bases match TRBD2. The junction had 8 bases not matched to a gene; V was cut back by 5 bases and J by 0 bases. Looked up from germline, CDR1 is PRHDT and CDR2 is FYEKMQ (reference sequence). The CDR3 has 16 amino acids. Here the CDR3 reads CASSPPAGGRSYEQYF. The CDR3 DNA sequence: TGTGCCAGCAGCCCACCAGCGGGAGGTCGCTCCTACGAGCAGTACTTC.

CDR3 sequence: CSVEGRDSEQFF. The CDR3 region has the DNA TGCAGCGTTGAAGGGAGAGATTCTGAGCAGTTCTTC. The rearrangement links TRBV29-1 to TRBJ2-1; D is undetermined. Germline lookup yields CDR1 SQVTM and CDR2 ANQGSEA. CDR3 length: 12 residues. With 1 base removed from V and 9 bases from J, the gap between germline ends came to 10 bases.

The CDR3 loop reads CASSQEAGTGSYEQYF. CDR3 nucleotide sequence: TGTGCCAGCAGCCAGGAAGCCGGGACAGGTTCCTACGAGCAGTACTTC. V is TRBV4-2 and J is TRBJ2-7; 8 positions agree with TRBD1. V lost 3 bases, J lost 1 base, and 8 bases stayed unmatched. Germline CDR1 LGHNA, CDR2 YNFKEQ. The CDR3 runs 16 residues.